This T cell receptor (beta chain) is from a study of T-cell memory formation after mild COVID-19. Study results and limitations: Whereas later expanders leaned CD4+, clones contracting day 15 to 85 showed a balanced CD4/CD8 makeup.

Remarks on this clonotype: No antigen is known for it.

V was pared by 5 bases and J by 8 bases, with 12 bases between. The CDR3 consists of 13 residues. TCRdb re-derived calls from the 5' RACE reads in MiXCR, one entry per CDR3 protein. The sample records around 470,000 distinct CDR3 sequences, roughly 20% being singletons. The gene calls are TRBV12-3 or TRBV12-4 and TRBJ1-4; D is unclear. The sequenced material came from PBMCs or a T cell subset sorted from them (not recorded which). The sequence came from an adult woman who had mild COVID-19 (a few samples of this study predate the infection). Cell type and time point are not known. CDR3 in amino acids: CASSPPEREKLFF. CDR3 DNA sequence: TGTGCCAGCAGTCCCCCAGAGCGCGAAAAACTGTTTTTT.